This TCR beta chain was recorded in a study of T-cell memory formation after mild COVID-19. This clonotype was detected a few times. TCRdb passed the 5' RACE reads through MiXCR, listing each CDR3 protein once. The sample lists 58,000 or so distinct CDR3 sequences; around 30% were seen once. The CDR3 has 13 amino acids. Germline-derived CDR1 and CDR2 are MNHNY and SVGAGI (reference sequence). V was clipped by 4 bases and J by 5 bases, with 8 bases between them. Input material: PBMCs or a T cell subset sorted from them (not recorded which). The rearrangement joins TRBV6-6 to TRBJ2-2; D remains unclear. This sequence was found in a man aged 18 to 30 who had mild COVID-19 (a few samples of this study predate the infection). Cell type and time point are not known. CDR3 sequence (DNA): TGTGCCAGCAGTTCCTATGGGACCGGGGAGCTGTTTTTT. Protein product: CASSSYGTGELFF.